This T cell receptor beta chain comes out of a study of spatial heterogeneity in lung cancer. About the research overall: Each time, sequencing found more beta-chain sequences than alpha-chain sequences.

This clonotype was seen at least ten times. As yet, its antigen is unknown. General study findings and limits: The authors estimated that 5.5% to 9% of tumor T cells were covered for alpha chains and 13% for beta chains. The number of expanded tumor alpha and beta chains correlated with mutation number.

The V gene's germline CDR1 is MDHEN and CDR2 SYDVKM. V was cut by 6 bases and J by 6 bases, with 13 bases left in between. This CDR3 region has 13 residues. In TCRdb, the 5' RACE reads were re-called with MiXCR into one record per CDR3 protein. The sample contains about 22,000 distinct CDR3 sequences, about 2.7% of which appear only once. Time point noted: sample taken at primary tumor resection. The donor group consisted of over 60 patients who had untreated, early-stage non-small cell lung cancer. Researchers sequenced whole RNA taken from tumor, nontumor lung or frozen PBMC without sorting. The V gene is TRBV28, the J gene TRBJ2-3; D is ambiguous. This material consisted of lung tumor tissue, taken at surgery. This TCR derives from a male donor with early-stage non-small cell lung cancer. The CDR3 sequence is CASRPVVEDTQYF. The CDR3 coding sequence is TGTGCCAGCAGACCGGTGGTTGAGGATACGCAGTATTTT. Filled out from reference TRBV28 and TRBJ2-3, the complete variable domain reads DVKVTQSSRYLVKRTGEKVFLECVQDMDHENMFWYRQDPGLGLRLIYFSYDVKMKEKGDIPEGYSVSREKKERFSLILESASTNQTSMYLCASRPVVEDTQYFGPGTRLTVL.